The rows below give T cell receptor beta chains drawn from one sample of a study of cytomegalovirus exposure and HLA in healthy donors. The data were produced by immunoSEQ multiplex PCR, yet TCRdb's version contains in-frame clones alone and is incomplete. This sample yields roughly 150,000 clones, of which 86% are seen a single time; under 7% belongs to the top ten. Source material: PBMCs. These receptors all come from a woman between 25 and 40 years old in good health and CMV-seronegative. Both conserved end residues are part of each CDR3. The order of the fields is clone size, V gene, J gene, D gene, CDR3 DNA, CDR3 protein. A D gene is named only where the DNA matches it firmly. Some rows have no size entry. The others give once, few or many, or a class for an expanded clone.

clone_size: -; v_call: TRBV7-7; j_call: TRBJ2-7; d_call: TRBD1; cdr3_nt: TGTGCTAGCAGCTCGGGGCCGGGACAGGGTTACGAGCAGTACTTC; cdr3_aa: CASSSGPGQGYEQYF
clone_size: -; v_call: TRBV6-5; j_call: TRBJ1-2; d_call: TRBD1; cdr3_nt: TGTGCCAGCAGCCCCGGACAGGACTATGGCTACACCTTC; cdr3_aa: CASSPGQDYGYTF
clone_size: -; v_call: TRBV7-8; j_call: TRBJ1-1; d_call: -; cdr3_nt: TGTGCCAGCAGCCCAAGTATGGGATCGGCTTTGGCTTTCTTT; cdr3_aa: CASSPSMGSALAFF
clone_size: -; v_call: TRBV2; j_call: TRBJ1-1; d_call: -; cdr3_nt: TGTGCCAGCAAAGAACCCTGGGGACAACTAAACACTGAAGCTTTCTTT; cdr3_aa: CASKEPWGQLNTEAFF
clone_size: -; v_call: TRBV9; j_call: TRBJ2-1; d_call: -; cdr3_nt: TGTGCCAGCAGCGTCGGGGCCATCGAAGACAATGAGCAGTTCTTC; cdr3_aa: CASSVGAIEDNEQFF
clone_size: -; v_call: TRBV4-2; j_call: TRBJ2-1; d_call: TRBD2; cdr3_nt: TGTGCCAGCAGCCCTATGGTGGCGGGGGGGCCGGATGAGCAGTTCTTC; cdr3_aa: CASSPMVAGGPDEQFF
clone_size: -; v_call: TRBV5-1; j_call: TRBJ2-2; d_call: -; cdr3_nt: TGCGCCAGCAGCAGGGGACAACCGAACACCGGGGAGCTGTTTTTT; cdr3_aa: CASSRGQPNTGELFF
clone_size: once; v_call: TRBV5-1; j_call: TRBJ2-6; d_call: TRBD1; cdr3_nt: TGCGCCAGCGCCGGGACAGGATTCTCTGGGGCCAACGTCCTGACTTTC; cdr3_aa: CASAGTGFSGANVLTF
clone_size: -; v_call: TRBV6-6; j_call: TRBJ1-1; d_call: -; cdr3_nt: TGTGCCAGCAGTTACCAGCTGAACACTGAAGCTTTCTTT; cdr3_aa: CASSYQLNTEAFF
clone_size: few; v_call: TRBV5-5; j_call: TRBJ1-1; d_call: -; cdr3_nt: TGTGCCAGCAGCTTGGCAAACACTGAAGCTTTCTTT; cdr3_aa: CASSLANTEAFF
clone_size: -; v_call: TRBV16; j_call: TRBJ1-5; d_call: -; cdr3_nt: TGTGCCAGCAGCCAAGAGGCGGGTAACGTGCCCCAGCATTTT; cdr3_aa: CASSQEAGNVPQHF
clone_size: -; v_call: TRBV7-9; j_call: TRBJ1-2; d_call: TRBD1; cdr3_nt: TGTGCCAGCAGTCAGGGACAGGGAGGCTATGGCTACACCTTC; cdr3_aa: CASSQGQGGYGYTF
clone_size: -; v_call: TRBV6-5; j_call: TRBJ2-1; d_call: -; cdr3_nt: TGTGCCAGCAGTTATGAAACCGGACTTCACAATGAGCAGTTCTTC; cdr3_aa: CASSYETGLHNEQFF
clone_size: -; v_call: TRBV27; j_call: TRBJ1-2; d_call: TRBD1; cdr3_nt: TGTGCCAGCAGTCCCGGGACAGGGATGCCTGGCTACACCTTC; cdr3_aa: CASSPGTGMPGYTF
clone_size: -; v_call: TRBV25-1; j_call: TRBJ1-4; d_call: -; cdr3_nt: TGTGCCAGCAGTCTCCTACAAAAACTGTTTTTT; cdr3_aa: CASSLLQKLFF
clone_size: -; v_call: TRBV15; j_call: TRBJ2-7; d_call: -; cdr3_nt: TGTGCCACCAAAAGGGACCTGCTCTACGAGCAGTACTTC; cdr3_aa: CATKRDLLYEQYF
clone_size: once; v_call: TRBV4-3; j_call: TRBJ1-4; d_call: TRBD1; cdr3_nt: TGCGCCAGCAGCCAAGATCAGGGACAGGGTGTTGAAAAACTGTTTTTT; cdr3_aa: CASSQDQGQGVEKLFF
clone_size: -; v_call: TRBV28; j_call: TRBJ2-7; d_call: TRBD2; cdr3_nt: TGTGCCAGCGCTCCTGTAGCGGGAGGGCACGAGCAGTACTTC; cdr3_aa: CASAPVAGGHEQYF
clone_size: -; v_call: TRBV18; j_call: TRBJ2-7; d_call: TRBD1; cdr3_nt: TGTGCCAGCTCACCGGGACAGAACAACGAGCAGTACTTC; cdr3_aa: CASSPGQNNEQYF
clone_size: -; v_call: TRBV28; j_call: TRBJ2-7; d_call: TRBD1; cdr3_nt: TGTGCCAGCAGTCCTCCGGGACAGGTATCCTCCTACGAGCAGTACTTC; cdr3_aa: CASSPPGQVSSYEQYF
clone_size: once; v_call: TRBV9; j_call: TRBJ1-2; d_call: TRBD1; cdr3_nt: TGTGCCAGCAGCGAGGGGACAGGGAGGAGGGACTATGGCTACACCTTC; cdr3_aa: CASSEGTGRRDYGYTF
clone_size: -; v_call: TRBV6-1; j_call: TRBJ1-2; d_call: -; cdr3_nt: TGTGCCAGCAGGGACACAGGGAACGCCGGCTACACCTTC; cdr3_aa: CASRDTGNAGYTF
clone_size: -; v_call: TRBV5-1; j_call: TRBJ1-5; d_call: -; cdr3_nt: TGCGCCAGCAGCGTTGACGGCATGAGCAATCAGCCCCAGCATTTT; cdr3_aa: CASSVDGMSNQPQHF
clone_size: -; v_call: TRBV7-2; j_call: TRBJ2-2; d_call: -; cdr3_nt: TGTGCCAGCAGCGTCAGGGAAATACCGAACACCGGGGAGCTGTTTTTT; cdr3_aa: CASSVREIPNTGELFF
clone_size: -; v_call: TRBV6-4; j_call: TRBJ2-3; d_call: -; cdr3_nt: TGTGCCAGCAGTCGACTGGAGGCGGATACGCAGTATTTT; cdr3_aa: CASSRLEADTQYF
clone_size: few; v_call: TRBV4-2; j_call: TRBJ2-5; d_call: TRBD2; cdr3_nt: TGTGCCAGCAGCCCTTTGACTAGCGGGGGGCGGGAGACCCAGTACTTC; cdr3_aa: CASSPLTSGGRETQYF
clone_size: -; v_call: TRBV28; j_call: TRBJ2-2; d_call: -; cdr3_nt: TGTGCCAGCAGTTTGTTCTCCGGGGAGCTGTTTTTT; cdr3_aa: CASSLFSGELFF
clone_size: -; v_call: TRBV2; j_call: TRBJ1-2; d_call: -; cdr3_nt: TGTGCCAGCAGTGTCCGGCAGGTCTATCACACCTTC; cdr3_aa: CASSVRQVYHTF
clone_size: -; v_call: TRBV20-1; j_call: TRBJ1-2; d_call: -; cdr3_nt: TGCAGTGCCGGGGGTACCTATGGCTACACCTTC; cdr3_aa: CSAGGTYGYTF
clone_size: few; v_call: TRBV7-8; j_call: TRBJ1-2; d_call: -; cdr3_nt: TGTGCCAGCAGCTTTGGGCGGTCGGACGGCTACACCTTC; cdr3_aa: CASSFGRSDGYTF
clone_size: once; v_call: TRBV7-9; j_call: TRBJ2-5; d_call: -; cdr3_nt: TGTGCCAGCAGCTTAGCTGCGGGGGCGGGAGAGACCCAGTACTTC; cdr3_aa: CASSLAAGAGETQYF
clone_size: -; v_call: TRBV29-1; j_call: TRBJ2-7; d_call: -; cdr3_nt: TGCAGCGTTGAAGCGCCGAGGGGAAGGGGCTACGAGCAGTACTTC; cdr3_aa: CSVEAPRGRGYEQYF
clone_size: -; v_call: TRBV9; j_call: TRBJ2-7; d_call: TRBD2; cdr3_nt: TGTGCCAGCACCTCCCCCCGGAGAGAGGGACTAGGCGAGCAGTACTTC; cdr3_aa: CASTSPRREGLGEQYF
clone_size: -; v_call: TRBV6-1; j_call: TRBJ2-5; d_call: TRBD2; cdr3_nt: TGTGCCAGCAGTGTTCGGCCTACTAGCGGGATCGAGACCCAGTACTTC; cdr3_aa: CASSVRPTSGIETQYF
clone_size: -; v_call: TRBV30; j_call: TRBJ2-3; d_call: -; cdr3_nt: TGTGCCTGGAGTGTCGAGTCGGGCTACAGGCCCACAGATACGCAGTATTTT; cdr3_aa: CAWSVESGYRPTDTQYF
clone_size: -; v_call: TRBV7-8; j_call: TRBJ2-5; d_call: TRBD2; cdr3_nt: TGTGCCAGCAGCTTAGTGTCTAGCGGAGAAGAGACCCAGTACTTC; cdr3_aa: CASSLVSSGEETQYF
clone_size: -; v_call: TRBV20-1; j_call: TRBJ2-2; d_call: -; cdr3_nt: TGCAGTGCTAGGAGCGGGGAGCTGTTTTTT; cdr3_aa: CSARSGELFF
clone_size: -; v_call: TRBV29-1; j_call: TRBJ1-2; d_call: -; cdr3_nt: TGCAGCGCCACGGGCCCTGTTTCTAACTATGGCTACACCTTC; cdr3_aa: CSATGPVSNYGYTF
clone_size: -; v_call: TRBV7-2; j_call: TRBJ2-7; d_call: -; cdr3_nt: TGTGCCAGCAGCTTGGAACCCGCTTACGAGCAGTACTTC; cdr3_aa: CASSLEPAYEQYF
clone_size: -; v_call: TRBV7-2; j_call: TRBJ2-6; d_call: -; cdr3_nt: TGTGCCAGCAGCGTACACAGGGCCGGGGCCAACGTCCTGACTTTC; cdr3_aa: CASSVHRAGANVLTF
clone_size: -; v_call: TRBV2; j_call: TRBJ2-3; d_call: -; cdr3_nt: TGTGCCAGCAGTGAAGATGGATTCGGCACAGATACGCAGTATTTT; cdr3_aa: CASSEDGFGTDTQYF
clone_size: -; v_call: TRBV28; j_call: TRBJ2-1; d_call: TRBD1; cdr3_nt: TGTGCCAGCAGCATACAGGGGGGAAGCTACAATGAGCAGTTCTTC; cdr3_aa: CASSIQGGSYNEQFF
clone_size: -; v_call: TRBV4-3; j_call: TRBJ1-1; d_call: TRBD1; cdr3_nt: TGCGCCAGCAGCCAAGCGACAGGGACTAACACTGAAGCTTTCTTT; cdr3_aa: CASSQATGTNTEAFF
clone_size: -; v_call: TRBV9; j_call: TRBJ1-1; d_call: -; cdr3_nt: TGTGCCAGCAGCGTAACCGGGAGCGAAGCTTTCTTT; cdr3_aa: CASSVTGSEAFF